A single sample gave rise to the 21 T cell receptor beta chains below, sequenced in a study of CD8+ T cells in alopecia areata. The sequencing template was cDNA reverse transcribed from extracted RNA. TCRdb's copy holds only in-frame clones and misses some; the assay was immunoSEQ multiplex PCR. The sample has 150,000 to 200,000 clones; approximately 56% are singletons. Source: CD4+ T cells sorted from blood, taken at week 0. These receptors came from a human donor with alopecia areata.

J is TRBJ1-1 and V is TRBV29-1, with 9 nucleotides matching TRBD1. Germline assignment: CDR1 SQVTM and CDR2 ANQGSEA. The CDR3 consists of 15 residues. J lost 4 bases, V lost 2 bases, and 8 bases had no gene match. The CDR3 sequence is CSVELRTGAGTEAFF. In DNA form, the CDR3 reads TGCAGCGTTGAATTGCGGACAGGGGCGGGCACTGAAGCTTTCTTT.

Concerning this clone: The junction does not match germline at one end; this may be a read error. The chain joins TRBV28 to TRBJ2-7; possibly TRBD1 or TRBD2 for D (5 bases each). Germline V lookup: CDR1 MDHEN, CDR2 SYDVKM. This CDR3 is 14 amino acids long. Here the CDR3 reads CASRLSGTDYEQYF. As DNA, the CDR3 is TGTGCCAGCAGGTTATCCGGGACCGACTACGAGCAGTACTTC.

This clone turned up a few times. The CDR3 DNA sequence: TGTGCCAGCGTAGGTTACACTGAAGCTTTCTTT. Protein sequence: CASVGYTEAFF. The chain recombines TRBV6-1 with TRBJ1-1; D remains ambiguous. This CDR3 region has 11 residues. The V gene's germline CDR1 is MNHNS and CDR2 SASEGT. The V end lost 8 bases, the J end lost 3 bases, and 7 bases lay between the germline ends.

This clone has a handful of counts. V and J are TRBV6-5 and TRBJ1-5; no clear D gene. Looked up from germline, CDR1 is MNHEY and CDR2 is SVGAGI. The CDR3 consists of 12 residues. The V gene lost 6 bases and the J gene lost 3 bases, with 6 bases spanning the gap. In DNA form, the CDR3 reads TGTGCCAGCAGAAACTTCAATCAGCCCCAGCATTTT. Translating it yields CASRNFNQPQHF.

The genes are TRBV29-1 and TRBJ1-2; 9 bases line up with TRBD1. This CDR3 spans 17 amino acids. The ends lost 3 bases at V and 2 bases at J; junction bases unmatched: 13. Per germline, CDR1 SQVTM and CDR2 ANQGSEA. In nucleotides, the CDR3 is TGCAGCGTTGATACGGACAGGGGCGTAGTGGGGAACTATGGCTACACCTTC. It translates to CSVDTDRGVVGNYGYTF.

The chain links TRBV5-6 to TRBJ2-1; 10 bases fit TRBD2. Germline CDR1 and CDR2: SGHDT and YYEEEE. The ends lost 2 bases at V and 5 bases at J; junction bases unmatched: 7. The CDR3 loop spans 16 amino acids. Here the CDR3 DNA reads TGTGCCAGCAGCTTCGATAGCGGGGGGATTGACAATGAGCAGTTCTTC. Encoded protein: CASSFDSGGIDNEQFF. The full variable domain, completed using reference TRBV5-6 and TRBJ2-1, is DAGVTQSPTHLIKTRGQQVTLRCSPKSGHDTVSWYQQALGQGPQFIFQYYEEEERQRGNFPDRFSGHQFPNYSSELNVNALLLGDSALYLCASSFDSGGIDNEQFFGPGTRLTVL.

This clone was found a few times. The chain couples TRBV29-1 to TRBJ2-7, with D perhaps matching TRBD1 (5 bases). CDR3 length: 12 amino acids. CDR1 and CDR2 (germline): SQVTM, ANQGSEA. V lost 5 bases to trimming and J lost 2 bases, with 10 bases between them. CDR3 in DNA: TGCAGCGTTACAGGCAGCCCCTACGAGCAGTACTTC. It yields the protein CSVTGSPYEQYF.

This chain uses TRBV11-3 with TRBJ1-2, with D unclear. V was clipped by 0 bases and J by 8 bases, with 10 bases between them. CDR1 is SGHNT and CDR2 is YENEEA in the germline V gene. The CDR3 consists of 13 residues. The CDR3 bases are TGTGCCAGCAGCTTAGATTTAGCGCGCGGCTACACCTTC. Amino acids: CASSLDLARGYTF. Together with reference TRBV11-3 and TRBJ1-2, the CDR3 gives the full variable domain: EAGVVQSPRYKIIEKKQPVAFWCNPISGHNTLYWYLQNLGQGPELLIRYENEEAVDDSQLPKDRFSAERLKGVDSTLKIQPAELGDSAVYLCASSLDLARGYTFGSGTRLTVV.

The rearrangement uses TRBV15 and TRBJ1-1; 7 bases are shared with TRBD1. This CDR3 region has 12 residues. The V gene's germline CDR1 is LNHNV and CDR2 YYDKDF (reference sequence). V lost 4 bases and J lost 7; bases outside the gene matches: 3. CDR3 sequence: CATSNRGLEAFF. The CDR3 DNA sequence: TGTGCCACCAGCAACAGGGGACTTGAAGCTTTCTTT.

This sequence joins TRBV10-3 and TRBJ1-3; D unresolved. V lost 11 bases and J lost 5, with 13 bases in between. The CDR3 has 12 amino acids. Germline CDR1 reads ENHRY; CDR2 reads SYGVKD. Here the CDR3 DNA reads TGTGCCTCCCGGCCAAACAGAAACACCATATATTTT. It yields the protein CASRPNRNTIYF.

The CDR3, as DNA: TGTGCCAGCAGTTACGGGACAGGGGGCGGGAACATTCAGTACTTC. This gives the protein CASSYGTGGGNIQYF. The chain has TRBV2 and TRBJ2-4, with 12 bases matching TRBD1. The length of the CDR3 is 15 residues. V lost 5 bases and J lost 7; bases outside the gene matches: 6. The germline gives CDR1 SNHLY, CDR2 FYNNEI.

This clone was found once. V and J are TRBV30 and TRBJ1-1; D unresolved. V was cut by 0 bases and J by 6 bases, with 11 bases left in between. The CDR3 is 13 amino acids. Germline V lookup: CDR1 GTSNPN, CDR2 SVGIG (reference sequence). CDR3 sequence reads: CAWSVRRASEAFF. The CDR3 nucleotides read TGTGCCTGGAGTGTCAGGAGGGCCTCTGAAGCTTTCTTT. Full variable domain (missing parts from reference TRBV30 and TRBJ1-1): SQTIHQWPATLVQPVGSPLSLECTVEGTSNPNLYWYRQAAGRGLQLLFYSVGIGQISSEVPQNLSASRPQDRQFILSSKKLLLSDSGFYLCAWSVRRASEAFFGQGTRLTVV.

This sequence joins TRBV30 and TRBJ2-5; D unresolved. Germline lookup yields CDR1 GTSNPN and CDR2 SVGIG (reference sequence). This CDR3 comprises 11 residues. V was clipped by 4 bases and J by 0 bases, with 3 bases between them. The CDR3 DNA reads as TGTGCCTGGATGTACCAAGAGACCCAGTACTTC. Its protein is CAWMYQETQYF.

This sequence joins TRBV27 and TRBJ2-3; 8 bases map to TRBD1. CDR1 and CDR2 (germline): MNHEY, SMNVEV (reference sequence). The length of the CDR3 is 15 residues. J lost 5 bases, V lost 5 bases, and 9 bases had no gene match. The CDR3 protein is CASSGWGQVGDTQYF. The CDR3 bases are TGTGCCAGCAGTGGCTGGGGACAGGTCGGAGATACGCAGTATTTT.

This clone was detected only a few times. The V call is TRBV4-1, the J call TRBJ2-4; no definite D call. Germline V lookup: CDR1 MGHRA, CDR2 YSYEKL. This CDR3 spans 16 amino acids. V was clipped by 1 base and J by 0 bases, with 10 bases between them. In DNA, the CDR3 is TGCGCCAGCAGCCAAGTTTCAGCCAGAGCCAAAAACATTCAGTACTTC. Encoded protein: CASSQVSARAKNIQYF.

There are a few counts of this clone. The genes are TRBV4-1 and TRBJ1-2; D possibly corresponds to TRBD1 (5 bases). Per the germline V gene, CDR1 is MGHRA and CDR2 is YSYEKL. The CDR3 runs 16 residues. V lost 0 bases and J 5 bases, leaving 16 bases between the germline ends. This chain's CDR3 is CASSQDQGRVRYGYTF. In DNA, the CDR3 is TGCGCCAGCAGCCAAGATCAGGGCAGGGTGAGGTATGGCTACACCTTC.

This clone was found a few times. The chain couples TRBV19 to TRBJ2-6; 8 nucleotides align to TRBD1. The CDR3 runs to 19 residues. Germline CDR1 LNHDA, CDR2 SQIVND (reference sequence). V shed 4 bases, J shed 0 bases, and the junction held 11 bases outside the gene matches. As DNA, the CDR3 is TGTGCCAGTAGTAGAAAGCCAGGGACAGGCCTCTCTGGGGCCAACGTCCTGACTTTC. The encoded protein is CASSRKPGTGLSGANVLTF.

The chain recombines TRBV6-1 with TRBJ2-3; 7 nucleotides agree with TRBD2. V was clipped by 4 bases and J by 0 bases; unmatched bases: 7. From germline, CDR1 is MNHNS and CDR2 SASEGT. This CDR3 has 16 residues. The DNA of the CDR3 is TGTGCCAGCAGTGCCAGGGTGGGGGGGAGCACAGATACGCAGTATTTT. Translated, it gives CASSARVGGSTDTQYF.

This clone was detected only once. The chain is built from TRBV27 and TRBJ1-1; maybe TRBD1 (6 bases). The CDR3 sequence is 12 residues long. Germline V gene sequence: CDR1 MNHEY, CDR2 SMNVEV (reference sequence). Trimming took off 3 bases at V and 11 bases at J, with 13 bases between the two ends. DNA of the CDR3: TGTGCCAGCAGTTTGACCACAGGGCGGGCTTTCTTT. This codes for CASSLTTGRAFF.

This sequence joins TRBV28 and TRBJ2-1; 9 bases map to TRBD1. The CDR3 extends over 15 amino acids. V trimming: 6 bases; J trimming: 7 bases; junction bases outside the gene matches: 10. Per the germline V gene, CDR1 is MDHEN and CDR2 is SYDVKM. The CDR3 DNA sequence: TGTGCCAGCAGACAAACCGGGACAGGGACAAATGAGCAGTTCTTC. Translated, it gives CASRQTGTGTNEQFF.

The chain uses TRBV5-1 and TRBJ2-3, with 8 bases lining up with TRBD2. CDR3 length equals 16 residues. The germline gives CDR1 SGHRS, CDR2 YFSETQ. Germline trimming cut 5 bases from V and 0 bases from J; bases unmatched to any gene: 8. Written as DNA, the CDR3 is TGCGCCAGCAGTGGTGGAGCGGGGGCCAGCACAGATACGCAGTATTTT. Translating gives CASSGGAGASTDTQYF.